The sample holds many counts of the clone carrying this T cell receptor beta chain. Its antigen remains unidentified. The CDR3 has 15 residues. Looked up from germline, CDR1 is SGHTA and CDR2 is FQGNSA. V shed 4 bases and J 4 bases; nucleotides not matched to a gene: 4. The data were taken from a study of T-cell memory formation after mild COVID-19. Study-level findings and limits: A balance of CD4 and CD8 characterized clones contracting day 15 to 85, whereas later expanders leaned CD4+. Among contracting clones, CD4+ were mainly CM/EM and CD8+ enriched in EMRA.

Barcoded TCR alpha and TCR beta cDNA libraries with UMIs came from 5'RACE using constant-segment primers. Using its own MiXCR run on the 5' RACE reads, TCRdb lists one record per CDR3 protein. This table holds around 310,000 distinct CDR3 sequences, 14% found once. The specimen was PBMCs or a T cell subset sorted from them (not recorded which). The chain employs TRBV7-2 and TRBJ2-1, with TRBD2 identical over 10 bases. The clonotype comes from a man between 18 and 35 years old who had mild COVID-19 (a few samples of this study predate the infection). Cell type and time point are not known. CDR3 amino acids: CASSSSGGGYNEQFF. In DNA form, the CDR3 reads TGTGCCAGCAGCTCAAGCGGGGGGGGATACAATGAGCAGTTCTTC. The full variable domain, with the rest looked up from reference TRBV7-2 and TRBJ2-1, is GAGVSQSPSNKVTEKGKDVELRCDPISGHTALYWYRQSLGQGLEFLIYFQGNSAPDKSGLPSDRFSAERTGGSVSTLTIQRTQQEDSAVYLCASSSSGGGYNEQFFGPGTRLTVL.